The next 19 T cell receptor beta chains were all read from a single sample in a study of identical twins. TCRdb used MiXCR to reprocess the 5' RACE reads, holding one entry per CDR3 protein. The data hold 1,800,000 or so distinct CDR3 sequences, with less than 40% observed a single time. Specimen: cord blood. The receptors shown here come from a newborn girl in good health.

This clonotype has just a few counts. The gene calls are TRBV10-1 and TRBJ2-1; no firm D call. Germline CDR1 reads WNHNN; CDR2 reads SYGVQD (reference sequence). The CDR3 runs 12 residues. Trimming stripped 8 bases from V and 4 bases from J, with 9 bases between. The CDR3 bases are TGCGCCAGCCCCCGACTTTACAATGAGCAGTTCTTC. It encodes CASPRLYNEQFF.

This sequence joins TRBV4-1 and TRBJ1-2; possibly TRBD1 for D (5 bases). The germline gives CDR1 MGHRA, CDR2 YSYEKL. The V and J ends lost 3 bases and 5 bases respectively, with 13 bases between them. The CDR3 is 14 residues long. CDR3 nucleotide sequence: TGCGCCAGCAGCCATCCGGCGAGGGGATATGGCTACACCTTC. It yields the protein CASSHPARGYGYTF.

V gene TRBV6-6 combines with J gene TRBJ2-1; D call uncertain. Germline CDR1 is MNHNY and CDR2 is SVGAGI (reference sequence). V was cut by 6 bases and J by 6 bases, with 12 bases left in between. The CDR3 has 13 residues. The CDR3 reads CASSNPMGNEQFF. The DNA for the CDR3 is TGTGCCAGCAGCAACCCCATGGGCAATGAGCAGTTCTTC.

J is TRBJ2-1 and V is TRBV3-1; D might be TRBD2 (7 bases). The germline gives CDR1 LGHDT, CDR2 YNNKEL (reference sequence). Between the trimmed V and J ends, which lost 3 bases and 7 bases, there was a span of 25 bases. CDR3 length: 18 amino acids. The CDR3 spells CASSQVRGAWEVLNEQFF. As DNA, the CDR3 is TGTGCCAGCAGCCAGGTCCGGGGGGCATGGGAGGTGTTGAATGAGCAGTTCTTC.

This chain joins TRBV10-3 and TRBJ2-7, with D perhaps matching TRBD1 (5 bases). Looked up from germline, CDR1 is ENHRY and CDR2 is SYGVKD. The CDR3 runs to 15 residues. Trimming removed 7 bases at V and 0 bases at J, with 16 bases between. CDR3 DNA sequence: TGTGCCATCACCCCTGGCGGACACCCCTCCTACGAGCAGTACTTC. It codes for CAITPGGHPSYEQYF.

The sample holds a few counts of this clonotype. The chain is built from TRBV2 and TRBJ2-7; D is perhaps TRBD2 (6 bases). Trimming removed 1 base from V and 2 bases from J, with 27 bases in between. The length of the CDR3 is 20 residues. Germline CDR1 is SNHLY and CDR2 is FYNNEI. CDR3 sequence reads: CASSEGRQKFLRDGPYEQYF. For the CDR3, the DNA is TGTGCCAGCAGTGAAGGACGGCAAAAGTTTCTGCGGGACGGCCCCTACGAGCAGTACTTC.

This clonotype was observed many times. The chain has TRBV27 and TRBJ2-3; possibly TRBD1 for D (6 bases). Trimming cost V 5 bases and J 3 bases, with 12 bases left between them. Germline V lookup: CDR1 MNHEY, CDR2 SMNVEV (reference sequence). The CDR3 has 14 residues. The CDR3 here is CASSMDSPTDTQYF. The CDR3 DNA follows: TGTGCCAGCAGTATGGACAGCCCTACAGATACGCAGTATTTT.

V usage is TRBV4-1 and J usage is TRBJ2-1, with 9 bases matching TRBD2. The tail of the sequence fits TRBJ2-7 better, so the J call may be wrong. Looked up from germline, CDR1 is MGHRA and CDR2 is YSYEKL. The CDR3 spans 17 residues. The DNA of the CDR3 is TGCGCCAGCAGGCGGCTAGCGGGAATAAGCTCCTACAATGAGCAGTACTTC. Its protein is CASRRLAGISSYNEQYF.

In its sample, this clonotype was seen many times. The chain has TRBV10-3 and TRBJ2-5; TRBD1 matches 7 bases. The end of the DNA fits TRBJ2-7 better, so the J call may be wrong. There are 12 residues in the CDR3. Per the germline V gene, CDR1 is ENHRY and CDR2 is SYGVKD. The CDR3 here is CAISERQGEQYF. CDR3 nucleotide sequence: TGTGCCATCAGTGAAAGACAGGGCGAGCAGTACTTC.

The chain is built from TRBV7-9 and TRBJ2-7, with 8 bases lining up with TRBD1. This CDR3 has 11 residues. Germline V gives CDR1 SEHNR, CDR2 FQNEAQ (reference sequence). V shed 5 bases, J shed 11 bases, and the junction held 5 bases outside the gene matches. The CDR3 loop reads CASSRDRGEYF. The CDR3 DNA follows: TGTGCCAGCAGCAGAGACAGGGGTGAGTACTTC.

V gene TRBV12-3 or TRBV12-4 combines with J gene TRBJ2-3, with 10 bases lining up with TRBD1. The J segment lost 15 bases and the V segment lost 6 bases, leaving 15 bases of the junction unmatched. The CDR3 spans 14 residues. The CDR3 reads CASSRTGGTDVEYF. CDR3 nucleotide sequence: TGTGCCAGCAGCAGGACAGGGGGAACAGATGTGGAATATTTT.

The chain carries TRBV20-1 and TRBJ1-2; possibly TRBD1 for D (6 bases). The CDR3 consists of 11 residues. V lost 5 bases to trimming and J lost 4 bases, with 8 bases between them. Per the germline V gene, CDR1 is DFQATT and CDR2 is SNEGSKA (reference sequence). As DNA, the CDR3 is TGCAGTGCTGGACAGTCCTATGGCTACACCTTC. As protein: CSAGQSYGYTF.

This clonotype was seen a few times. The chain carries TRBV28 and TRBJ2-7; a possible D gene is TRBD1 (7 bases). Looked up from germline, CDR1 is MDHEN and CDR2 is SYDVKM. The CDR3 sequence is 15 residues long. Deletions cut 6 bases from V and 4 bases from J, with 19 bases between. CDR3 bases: TGTGCCAGCAGATCCAGGGGGGACCTCTTTTACGAGCAGTACTTC. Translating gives CASRSRGDLFYEQYF.

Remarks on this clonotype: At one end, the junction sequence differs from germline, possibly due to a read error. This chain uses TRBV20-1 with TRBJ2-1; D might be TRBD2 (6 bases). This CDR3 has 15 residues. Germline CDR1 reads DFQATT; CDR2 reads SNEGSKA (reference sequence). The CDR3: CSAREKGLSYNAQFF. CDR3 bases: TGCAGTGCTAGAGAAAAGGGACTCTCCTACAATGCGCAGTTCTTC.

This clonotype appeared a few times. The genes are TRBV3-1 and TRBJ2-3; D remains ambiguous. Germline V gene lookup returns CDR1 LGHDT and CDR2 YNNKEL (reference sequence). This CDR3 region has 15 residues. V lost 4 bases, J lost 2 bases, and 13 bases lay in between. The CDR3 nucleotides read TGTGCCAGCAGCCGGCGTAGGTCGGCCACAGATACGCAGTATTTT. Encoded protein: CASSRRRSATDTQYF.

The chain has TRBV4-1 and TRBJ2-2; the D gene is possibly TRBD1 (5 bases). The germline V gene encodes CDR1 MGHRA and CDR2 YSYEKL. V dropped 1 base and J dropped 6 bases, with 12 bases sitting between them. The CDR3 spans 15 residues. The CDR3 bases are TGCGCCAGCAGCCAAGTCTCGACAGTCCCCGGGGAGCTGTTTTTT. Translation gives CASSQVSTVPGELFF.

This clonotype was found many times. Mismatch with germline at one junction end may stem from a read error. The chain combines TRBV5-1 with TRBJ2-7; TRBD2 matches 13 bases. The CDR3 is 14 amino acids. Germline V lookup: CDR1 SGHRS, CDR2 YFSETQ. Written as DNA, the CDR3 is TGTGCCAGCAGCCTCGGGACTAGCGGGGATGAGCAGTACTTC. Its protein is CASSLGTSGDEQYF.

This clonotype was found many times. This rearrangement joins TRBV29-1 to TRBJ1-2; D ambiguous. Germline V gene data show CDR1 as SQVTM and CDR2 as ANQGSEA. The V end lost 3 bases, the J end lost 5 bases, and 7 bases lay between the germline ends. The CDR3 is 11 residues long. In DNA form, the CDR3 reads TGCAGCGTTGATAATGGGTATGGCTACACCTTC. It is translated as CSVDNGYGYTF.

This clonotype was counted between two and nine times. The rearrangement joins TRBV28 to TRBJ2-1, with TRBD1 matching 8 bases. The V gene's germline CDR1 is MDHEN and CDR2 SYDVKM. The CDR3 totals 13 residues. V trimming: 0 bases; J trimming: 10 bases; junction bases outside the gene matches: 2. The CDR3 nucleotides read TGTGCCAGCAGTTTATGGGACAGGGAGGAGCAGTTCTTC. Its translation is CASSLWDREEQFF.